Sequencing of this TCR beta chain was carried out in a study of cytomegalovirus exposure and HLA in healthy donors (TCRdb year 2017). Study-level background: According to a later analysis, one platform produced both the roughly 110 validation repertoires and the 666 repertoires of the first cohort. The study was designed to test whether signatures of past pathogen exposure could be identified by cataloging public T cell receptors. In addition to the first cohort of 666 subjects, a separate validation cohort of approximately 120 different subjects was used. The study combined high-throughput TCR immunosequencing, statistical association of individual TCRs with disease status, and machine learning to predict cytomegalovirus infection status. Points the paper makes about the study in general: The study gave a list of around 170 TCR beta chains associated with cytomegalovirus. Cytomegalovirus status was reported to be diagnosed by the classifier with high specificity and sensitivity in both the original and validation cohorts. The authors suggested that the approach could potentially be generalized to other disease states and immunological phenotypes. In vitro tests confirmed that a few of the cytomegalovirus-associated TCR beta chains recognize cytomegalovirus antigens. Most TCR sequences were seen in very few donors, while some public TCRs were found in many individuals. In a later analysis, TCRs clustered in the first cohort were found to also tend to co-occur in the 110 or so validation repertoires, with 94% of cluster scores above 0. The validation cohort had no HLA typing available for a later analysis, so co-occurrence within that cohort was assessed over all 120 or so repertoires.

This clone was observed a single time. Its antigen is not yet known. No base qualities exist here, and no much larger clone lies one base off it. The library was built by means of the immunoSEQ multiplex PCR assay. Under the source paper's analysis protocol: A statistical classification framework was built to diagnose cytomegalovirus status from the catalog of TCR beta chain sequences. Drawn from immuneACCESS, this table holds only the in-frame rearrangements with V and J called that TCRdb kept. Clones are partly lost; checked studies trace under half to an unresolved V gene and leave the rest unexplained. V, J and clone size were drawn from that table, and D and trimming were deduced from the DNA. Counted in this sample were around 140,000 clones; around 84% of them appeared once. In total, the top ten clones hold 8.7% of the sample. V and J are trimmed by 7 bases and 3 bases, and the gene matches miss 5 bases of the junction. The CDR3 has 13 amino acids, counting the end cysteine and phenylalanine. CDR3 DNA only is kept here, 39 bases in frame from base 1. From a lookup of the germline V gene, CDR1 and CDR2 are SNHLY and FYNNEI.

The donors belonged to the validation cohort of about 130 subjects, which was separate from the roughly 700-subject first cohort. This receptor chain uses TRBV2 and TRBJ2-7; TRBD1 matches 8 bases in the middle. The sequence was obtained from a man aged 18 to 30 in good health and CMV-seropositive. The sequencing input was PBMCs. In nucleotides, the sequence is TGTGCCAGCATGGGGACAGGAATCTACGAGCAGTACTTC. It is translated as CASMGTGIYEQYF.